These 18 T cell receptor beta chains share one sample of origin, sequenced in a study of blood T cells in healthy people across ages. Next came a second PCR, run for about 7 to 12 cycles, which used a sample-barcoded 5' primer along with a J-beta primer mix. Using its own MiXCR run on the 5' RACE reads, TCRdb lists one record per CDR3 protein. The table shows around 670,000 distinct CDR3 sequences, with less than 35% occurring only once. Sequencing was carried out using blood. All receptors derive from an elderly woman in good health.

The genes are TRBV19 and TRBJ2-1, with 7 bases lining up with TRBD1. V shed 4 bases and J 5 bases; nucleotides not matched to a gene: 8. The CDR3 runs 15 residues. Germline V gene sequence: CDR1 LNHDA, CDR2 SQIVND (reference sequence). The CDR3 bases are TGTGCCAGTAGTACCATGGGACAGTCTAACAATGAGCAGTTCTTC. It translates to CASSTMGQSNNEQFF.

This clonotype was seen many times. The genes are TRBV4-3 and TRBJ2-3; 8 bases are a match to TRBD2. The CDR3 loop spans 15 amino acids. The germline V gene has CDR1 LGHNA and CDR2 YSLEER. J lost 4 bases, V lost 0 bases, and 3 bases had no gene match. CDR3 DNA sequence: TGCGCCAGCAGCCAAGATAAACTAGCGGCAGATACGCAGTATTTT. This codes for CASSQDKLAADTQYF.

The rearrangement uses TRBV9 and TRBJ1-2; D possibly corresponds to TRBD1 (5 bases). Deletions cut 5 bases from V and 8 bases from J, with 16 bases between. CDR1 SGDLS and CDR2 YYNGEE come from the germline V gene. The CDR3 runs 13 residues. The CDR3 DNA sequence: TGTGCCAGCAGTCCTACAGGATGTTGGGGCTACACCTTC. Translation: CASSPTGCWGYTF.

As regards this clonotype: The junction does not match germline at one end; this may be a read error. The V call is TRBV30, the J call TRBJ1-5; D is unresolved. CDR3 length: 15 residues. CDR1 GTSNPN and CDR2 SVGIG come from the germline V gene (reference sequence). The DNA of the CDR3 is TGTGCCTGGTGTGTTTGGGAGTCCTCGATGGGTCCCCAGCATTTT. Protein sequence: CAWCVWESSMGPQHF. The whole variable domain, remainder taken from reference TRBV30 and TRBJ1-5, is SQTIHQWPATLVQPVGSPLSLECTVEGTSNPNLYWYRQAAGRGLQLLFYSVGIGQISSEVPQNLSASRPQDRQFILSSKKLLLSDSGFYLCAWCVWESSMGPQHFGDGTRLSIL.

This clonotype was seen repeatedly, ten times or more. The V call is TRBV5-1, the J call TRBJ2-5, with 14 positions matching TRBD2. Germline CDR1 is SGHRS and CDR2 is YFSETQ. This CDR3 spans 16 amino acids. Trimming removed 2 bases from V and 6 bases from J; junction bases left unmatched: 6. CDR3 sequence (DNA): TGCGCCAGCAGCTTCGGGACTAGCGGGGGACGGAAGACCCAGTACTTC. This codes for CASSFGTSGGRKTQYF. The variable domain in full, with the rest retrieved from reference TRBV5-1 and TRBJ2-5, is KAGVTQTPRYLIKTRGQQVTLSCSPISGHRSVSWYQQTPGQGLQFLFEYFSETQRNKGNFPGRFSGRQFSNSRSEMNVSTLELGDSALYLCASSFGTSGGRKTQYFGPGTRLLVL.

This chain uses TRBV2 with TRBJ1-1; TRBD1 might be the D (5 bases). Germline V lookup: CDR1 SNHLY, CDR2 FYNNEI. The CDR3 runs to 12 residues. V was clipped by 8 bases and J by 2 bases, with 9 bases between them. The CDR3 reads CASFDRNTEAFF. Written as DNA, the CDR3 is TGTGCCAGCTTTGACAGAAACACTGAAGCTTTCTTT.

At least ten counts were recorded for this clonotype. The CDR3 coding sequence is TGCAGTGCCACCAAGTTAACCGGGACAGGGGAGACCCAGTACTTC. Residues: CSATKLTGTGETQYF. The V and J genes are TRBV20-1 and TRBJ2-5; TRBD1 matches 9 bases. Germline V gene sequence: CDR1 DFQATT, CDR2 SNEGSKA (reference sequence). V shed 6 bases and J 5 bases; nucleotides not matched to a gene: 13. The CDR3 runs to 15 residues.

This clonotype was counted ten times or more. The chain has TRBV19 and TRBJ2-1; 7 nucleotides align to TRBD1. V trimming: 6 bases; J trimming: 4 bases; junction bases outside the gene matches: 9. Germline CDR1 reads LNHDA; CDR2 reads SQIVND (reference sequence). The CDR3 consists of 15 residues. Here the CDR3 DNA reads TGTGCCAGTAGCCCACAGGGGAGCCTTTACAATGAGCAGTTCTTC. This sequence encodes CASSPQGSLYNEQFF.

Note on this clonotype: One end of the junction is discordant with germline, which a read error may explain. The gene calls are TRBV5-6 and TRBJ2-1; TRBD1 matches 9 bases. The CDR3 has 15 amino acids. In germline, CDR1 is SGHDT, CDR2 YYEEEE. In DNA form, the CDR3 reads TGTGCCAGCGGCCCTGGACAGGGGTTCTACAATGGGCAGTTCTTC. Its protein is CASGPGQGFYNGQFF.

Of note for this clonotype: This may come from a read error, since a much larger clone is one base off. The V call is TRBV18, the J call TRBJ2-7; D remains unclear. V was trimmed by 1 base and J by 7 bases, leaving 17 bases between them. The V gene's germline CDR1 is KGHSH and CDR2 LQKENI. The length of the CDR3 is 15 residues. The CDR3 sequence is CASSPRQDQYNEQYF. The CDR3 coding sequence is TGTGCCAGCTCACCACGGCAGGACCAATACAATGAGCAGTACTTC.

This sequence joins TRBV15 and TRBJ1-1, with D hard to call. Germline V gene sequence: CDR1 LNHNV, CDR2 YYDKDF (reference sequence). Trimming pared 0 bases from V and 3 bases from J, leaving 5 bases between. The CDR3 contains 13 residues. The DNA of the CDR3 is TGTGCCACCAGCAGAGATCAGGACACTGAAGCTTTCTTT. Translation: CATSRDQDTEAFF.

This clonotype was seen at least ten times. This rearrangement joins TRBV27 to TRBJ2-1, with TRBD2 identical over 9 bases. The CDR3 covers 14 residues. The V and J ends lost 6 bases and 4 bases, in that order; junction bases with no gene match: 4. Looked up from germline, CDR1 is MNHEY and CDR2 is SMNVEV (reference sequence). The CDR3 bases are TGTGCCAGCAGCTTCAGCGGGGGGTACAATGAGCAGTTCTTC. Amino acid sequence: CASSFSGGYNEQFF.

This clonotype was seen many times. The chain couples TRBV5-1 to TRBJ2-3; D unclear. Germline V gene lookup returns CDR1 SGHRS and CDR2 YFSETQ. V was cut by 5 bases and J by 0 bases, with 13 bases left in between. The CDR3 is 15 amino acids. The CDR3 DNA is TGCGCCAGCAGACCCCGCGGCGTGAGCACAGATACGCAGTATTTT. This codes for CASRPRGVSTDTQYF. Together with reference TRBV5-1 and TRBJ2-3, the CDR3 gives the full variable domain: KAGVTQTPRYLIKTRGQQVTLSCSPISGHRSVSWYQQTPGQGLQFLFEYFSETQRNKGNFPGRFSGRQFSNSRSEMNVSTLELGDSALYLCASRPRGVSTDTQYFGPGTRLTVL.

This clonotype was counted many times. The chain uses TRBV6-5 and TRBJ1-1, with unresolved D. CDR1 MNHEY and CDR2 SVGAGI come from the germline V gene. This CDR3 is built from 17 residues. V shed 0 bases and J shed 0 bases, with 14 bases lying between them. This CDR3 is CASSYSIIGRMNTEAFF. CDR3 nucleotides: TGTGCCAGCAGTTACTCGATCATCGGCAGGATGAACACTGAAGCTTTCTTT.

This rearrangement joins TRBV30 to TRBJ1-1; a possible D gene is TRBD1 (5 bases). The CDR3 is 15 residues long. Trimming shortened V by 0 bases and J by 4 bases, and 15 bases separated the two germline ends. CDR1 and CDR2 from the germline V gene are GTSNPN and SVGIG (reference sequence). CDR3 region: CAWSVRSGPGTEAFF. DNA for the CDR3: TGTGCCTGGAGTGTACGGTCGGGGCCGGGCACTGAAGCTTTCTTT.

The CDR3 sequence: CSALPLTSGFTDTQYF. The CDR3 DNA follows: TGCAGTGCTCTCCCACTGACTAGCGGGTTCACAGATACGCAGTATTTT. V usage is TRBV20-1 and J usage is TRBJ2-3; 10 nucleotides align to TRBD2. There are 16 residues in the CDR3. Germline CDR1 DFQATT, CDR2 SNEGSKA (reference sequence). V trimming: 5 bases; J trimming: 2 bases; junction bases outside the gene matches: 10.

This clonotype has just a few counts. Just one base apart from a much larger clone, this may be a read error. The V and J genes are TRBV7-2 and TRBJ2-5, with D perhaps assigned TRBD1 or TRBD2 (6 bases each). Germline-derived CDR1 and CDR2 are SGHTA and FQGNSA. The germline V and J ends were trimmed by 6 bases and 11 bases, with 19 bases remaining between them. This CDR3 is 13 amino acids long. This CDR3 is CASRSGARGEQYF. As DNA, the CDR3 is TGTGCCAGCAGGTCGGGGGCCCGCGGTGAGCAGTACTTC.

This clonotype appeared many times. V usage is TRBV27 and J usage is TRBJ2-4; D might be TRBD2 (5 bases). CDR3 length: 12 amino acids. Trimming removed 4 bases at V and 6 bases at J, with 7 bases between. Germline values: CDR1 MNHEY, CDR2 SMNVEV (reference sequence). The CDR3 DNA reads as TGTGCCAGCAGTTCCGGGGTAAACATTCAGTACTTC. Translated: CASSSGVNIQYF.